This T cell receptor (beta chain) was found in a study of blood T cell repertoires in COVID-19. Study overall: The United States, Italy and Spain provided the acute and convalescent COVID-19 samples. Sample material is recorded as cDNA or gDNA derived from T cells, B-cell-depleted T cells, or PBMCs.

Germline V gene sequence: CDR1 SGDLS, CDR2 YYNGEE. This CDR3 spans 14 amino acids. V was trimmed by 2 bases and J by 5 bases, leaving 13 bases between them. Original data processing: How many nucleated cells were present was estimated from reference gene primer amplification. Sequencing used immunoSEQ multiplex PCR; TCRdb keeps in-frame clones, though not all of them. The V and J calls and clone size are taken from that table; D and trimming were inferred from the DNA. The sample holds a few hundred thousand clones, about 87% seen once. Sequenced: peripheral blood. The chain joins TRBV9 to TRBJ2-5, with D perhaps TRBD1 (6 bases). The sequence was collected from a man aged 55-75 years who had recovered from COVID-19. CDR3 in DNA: TGTGCCAGCAGCGTTCTACAGGGTCGGGAGACCCAGTACTTC. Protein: CASSVLQGRETQYF.